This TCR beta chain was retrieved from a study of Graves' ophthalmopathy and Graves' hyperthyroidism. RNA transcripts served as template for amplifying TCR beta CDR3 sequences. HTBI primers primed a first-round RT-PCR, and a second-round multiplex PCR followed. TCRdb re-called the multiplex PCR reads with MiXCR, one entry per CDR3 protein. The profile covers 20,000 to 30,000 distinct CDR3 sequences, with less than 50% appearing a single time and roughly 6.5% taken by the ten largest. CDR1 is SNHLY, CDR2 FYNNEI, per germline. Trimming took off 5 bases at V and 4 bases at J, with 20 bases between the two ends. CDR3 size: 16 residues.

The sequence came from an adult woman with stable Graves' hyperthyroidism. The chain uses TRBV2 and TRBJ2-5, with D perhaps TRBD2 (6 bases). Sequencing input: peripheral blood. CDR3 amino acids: CASSHSSWRAAETQYF. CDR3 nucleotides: TGTGCCAGCAGTCATTCGAGCTGGAGGGCGGCAGAGACCCAGTACTTC.